This entry features one T cell receptor (beta chain) sequence. Its antigen is currently not known. The junction departs from the called germline gene at one end, perhaps through a read error. Additional DNA sequences in this sample encode the identical CDR3. The CDR3, from cysteine to phenylalanine, totals 14 residues. This entry keeps only the CDR3 DNA: 42 bases, framed from base 1. In the germline V gene, CDR1 corresponds to SGHRS and CDR2 to YFSETQ. Libraries were made using the immunoSEQ multiplex PCR assay. Rearranged TCR beta chain sequences were amplified using the hsTCRB Kit according to the manufacturer's protocol. An Illumina MiSeq was used to sequence the TCRB libraries. Turning to the authors' computational methods: The proprietary platform of the kit vendor was used for demultiplexing, trimming and gene mapping. Here the immuneACCESS table is served through TCRdb, limited to in-frame sequences with V and J called. Missing clones are a known gap in these copies; in checked studies unresolved V genes cover under half, and the rest lacks a known reason. The D gene and trimming were derived from the DNA, and the V and J assignments and clone size from that table. The sample profile shows about 60,000 clones; less than 90% of them were found once. About 4.6% of the sample comes from the top ten.

The meaning of the sample's time point label: week 35, safety follow-up. A 20-mer mutant IDH1 peptide at 300 micrograms in Montanide made up each vaccine dose, which was injected subcutaneously together with topical imiquimod. Eight vaccinations were administered to patients in weeks 1, 3, 5, 7, 11, 15, 19 and 23, corresponding to visits V03 through V10. Newly diagnosed WHO grade 3 or 4 IDH1-mutant astrocytomas showing loss of nuclear ATRX were present in the donors. The samples were drawn from NOA16, a multicentre, single-arm, open-label phase I trial in Germany that tested a mutant IDH1 peptide vaccine in humans for the first time. Genomic DNA for TCRB sequencing was extracted from EDTA blood using the DNeasy Blood and Tissue Kit. The data stem from a study of a mutant IDH1 vaccine in newly diagnosed glioma (dated by TCRdb to about 2021). As for the study more broadly: Vaccination began 4-6 weeks after radiotherapy alone, or alongside temozolomide cycles in the chemotherapy-containing groups. Of the roughly 34 treated patients, about 60% were male and approximately 38% were female, and the mean age was roughly 38 years. The week-35 safety follow-up took place at visit V12, and the week-47 end of study took place at visit V13. Longitudinal TCRB deep sequencing was performed for fewer than 30 treated patients wherever samples were available for exploratory analyses. Prior to enrollment, patients had been given standard therapy consisting of radiotherapy alone, temozolomide alone, or radiochemotherapy with temozolomide, with the combination given to most patients. Peripheral blood samples were drawn at six visits, namely V03 (baseline), V05, V07, V10, V12 and V13. Beyond this particular receptor, the publication reports: Availability determined which PBMC samples were chosen for TCRB deep sequencing. Immune responses induced by the vaccine were seen in roughly 95% of patients across multiple MHC alleles. No apparent relationship was observed between pseudoprogression and alterations in the top peripheral T cell clonotypes detected by TCRB sequencing. The authors noted that analyses of patient blood samples could not be reproduced because of sample limitations.

The chain employs TRBV5-1 and TRBJ1-1, with an unclear D gene assignment. The sample in question was PBMCs, obtained from a glioma patient whose treatment included an IDH1 peptide vaccine. The sequence was collected from a man aged 30 to 45 with glioma. The DNA reads TGCGCCAGCAGCTTGGGGCAGGTTGACACTGAAGCTTTTTTT. Its amino acids are CASSLGQVDTEAFF.